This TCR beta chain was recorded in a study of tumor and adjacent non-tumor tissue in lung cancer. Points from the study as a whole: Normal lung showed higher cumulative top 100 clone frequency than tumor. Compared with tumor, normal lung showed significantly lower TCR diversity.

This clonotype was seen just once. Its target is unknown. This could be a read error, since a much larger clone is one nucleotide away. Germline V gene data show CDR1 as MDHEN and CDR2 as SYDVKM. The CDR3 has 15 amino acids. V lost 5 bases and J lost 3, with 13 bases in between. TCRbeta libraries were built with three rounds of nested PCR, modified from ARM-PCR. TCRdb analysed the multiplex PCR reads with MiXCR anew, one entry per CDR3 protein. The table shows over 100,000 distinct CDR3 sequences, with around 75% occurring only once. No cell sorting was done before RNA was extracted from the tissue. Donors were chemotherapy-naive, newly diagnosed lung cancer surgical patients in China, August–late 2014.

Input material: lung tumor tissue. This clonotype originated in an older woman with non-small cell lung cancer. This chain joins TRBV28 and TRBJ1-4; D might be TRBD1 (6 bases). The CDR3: CASSVSGAANEKLFF. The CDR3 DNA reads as TGTGCCAGCAGTGTATCAGGGGCAGCTAATGAAAAACTGTTTTTT.